Each of the 12 T cell receptor beta chains below was sequenced from the same sample in a study of blood T cells in healthy people across ages. Next came a second PCR, run for 7 to 11 cycles, which used a sample-barcoded 5' primer along with a J-beta primer mix. TCRdb used MiXCR to reprocess the 5' RACE reads, holding one entry per CDR3 protein. The sample shows roughly 1,500,000 distinct CDR3 sequences, approximately 38% of them seen only once. Sequenced material: blood. The receptors derive from a woman aged 18-29 years in good health.

The chain uses TRBV2 and TRBJ2-1, with 8 bases lining up with TRBD1. The last part of the DNA fits TRBJ2-7 better; the J call may be wrong. Looked up from germline, CDR1 is SNHLY and CDR2 is FYNNEI. This CDR3 contains 16 residues. CDR3 sequence (DNA): TGTGCCAGCAGACCAAACAGGGGGTCGGCGAACAATGAGCAGTACTTC. Its protein is CASRPNRGSANNEQYF.

The chain couples TRBV20-1 to TRBJ2-1; 14 nucleotides match TRBD2. With V trimmed by 5 bases and J by 7 bases, 7 bases remained unmatched. Germline CDR1 reads DFQATT; CDR2 reads SNEGSKA (reference sequence). The CDR3 spans 15 residues. The CDR3 is CSARGTSGRMNEQFF. Here the CDR3 DNA reads TGCAGTGCTCGAGGGACTAGCGGGAGAATGAATGAGCAGTTCTTC.

The chain combines TRBV12-3 or TRBV12-4 with TRBJ1-5; D is unresolved. The V end lost 5 bases, the J end lost 0 bases, and 14 bases lay between the germline ends. The CDR3 is 16 amino acids. This CDR3 is CASSMEGALSNQPQHF. For the CDR3, the DNA is TGTGCCAGCAGTATGGAGGGAGCCCTTAGCAATCAGCCCCAGCATTTT.

A few counts support this clonotype. The chain recombines TRBV6-1 with TRBJ1-2; D is possibly TRBD1 (6 bases). The length of the CDR3 is 14 residues. The germline gives CDR1 MNHNS, CDR2 SASEGT. Trimming shortened V by 7 bases and J by 4 bases, and 16 bases separated the two germline ends. The CDR3 sequence is CASTLLGQTYGYTF. The CDR3 coding sequence is TGTGCCAGCACCCTACTCGGACAGACCTATGGCTACACCTTC.

The CDR3: CAISPSSSGRAGSYNEQYF. CDR3 DNA: TGTGCCATCAGTCCTTCTTCGAGCGGGAGGGCCGGGTCCTACAATGAGCAGTACTTC. This chain links TRBV10-3 with TRBJ2-1, with 10 bases identical to TRBD2. The J call may be incorrect, as the DNA end agrees better with TRBJ2-7. There are 19 residues in the CDR3. Germline values: CDR1 ENHRY, CDR2 SYGVKD.

This clonotype was observed a handful of times. The chain carries TRBV10-3 and TRBJ2-7; TRBD2 might be the D (5 bases). CDR3 size: 14 residues. In germline, CDR1 is ENHRY, CDR2 SYGVKD. With 3 bases removed from V and 0 bases from J, the gap between germline ends came to 9 bases. This CDR3 is CAISEWAGSYEQYF. In DNA form, the CDR3 reads TGTGCCATCAGTGAATGGGCGGGCTCCTACGAGCAGTACTTC.

The gene calls are TRBV6-1 and TRBJ2-1, with D possibly TRBD2 on 6 matching bases. Germline V gene sequence: CDR1 MNHNS, CDR2 SASEGT. V lost 3 bases and J 8 bases, leaving 14 bases between the germline ends. The CDR3 is made up of 14 amino acids. This CDR3 is CASSERYGGDEQFF. CDR3 DNA: TGTGCCAGCAGTGAGAGATACGGCGGGGATGAGCAGTTCTTC.

V usage is TRBV30 and J usage is TRBJ1-5, with D hard to call. CDR1 GTSNPN and CDR2 SVGIG come from the germline V gene (reference sequence). Trimming removed 3 bases at V and 7 bases at J, with 13 bases between. The CDR3 consists of 13 residues. In DNA, the CDR3 is TGTGCCTGGAGGCCCTCGGGTCGCCAGCCCCAGCATTTT. Its protein product is CAWRPSGRQPQHF.

V and J are TRBV27 and TRBJ2-1, with D hard to call. Trimming pared 5 bases from V and 0 bases from J, leaving 11 bases between. Germline V lookup: CDR1 MNHEY, CDR2 SMNVEV (reference sequence). This CDR3 comprises 15 residues. The CDR3 DNA follows: TGTGCCAGCAGTGACCGAGACACCTCCTACAATGAGCAGTTCTTC. Translating gives CASSDRDTSYNEQFF.

In this sample, this clonotype turned up a few times. The chain's CDR3 is CSARGLTSDNEQFF. As DNA, the CDR3 is TGCAGTGCTAGAGGCTTGACTAGCGACAATGAGCAGTTCTTC. The gene calls are TRBV20-1 and TRBJ2-1; 8 bases agree with TRBD2. The CDR3 extends over 14 amino acids. V dropped 1 base and J dropped 5; count of bases not matched to a gene: 4. Germline loops: CDR1 DFQATT, CDR2 SNEGSKA (reference sequence).

This clonotype showed up just a few times. The chain uses TRBV5-5 and TRBJ1-2; D gene unclear. V lost 0 bases and J lost 3, with 15 bases in between. The CDR3 totals 16 residues. CDR1 is SGHKS, CDR2 YYEKEE, per germline (reference sequence). The CDR3 sequence is CASSLGVGGTYYGYTF. The CDR3 DNA sequence: TGTGCCAGCAGCTTGGGGGTTGGAGGAACCTACTATGGCTACACCTTC.

V and J are TRBV12-3 or TRBV12-4 and TRBJ1-3; 9 nucleotides align to TRBD1. V gave up 5 bases and J gave up 2 bases; unmatched junction bases: 4. The CDR3 loop spans 15 amino acids. The CDR3 bases are TGTGCCAGCAGTCAAACAGGGGGCCCTGGAAACACCATATATTTT. Translation gives CASSQTGGPGNTIYF.